This is a list of T cell receptor beta chains from one sample in a study of regulatory T cells in long-lasting Graves disease. TCRdb re-called the multiplex PCR reads with MiXCR, one entry per CDR3 protein. The data contain hundreds of thousands of distinct CDR3 sequences, roughly 23% of them singletons. This specimen consisted of peripheral blood mononuclear cells (PBMCs), obtained when the disease was refractory, from a patient treated with antithyroid drugs. These receptors were obtained from a female donor with Graves disease. CDR3s include the opening cysteine and the closing phenylalanine or tryptophan. D genes are given only for firm matches. Part of the rows lack a size; the others show once, few, many or a class for expanded clones.

V: TRBV20-1; D: TRBD1; size: many; J: TRBJ1-4; CDR3: CSARPSGTGQLFF; DNA: TGCAGTGCTAGACCATCCGGGACAGGGCAACTGTTTTTT
V: TRBV6-1; D: .; size: many; J: TRBJ1-2; CDR3: CASSAGTPANYGYTF; DNA: TGTGCCAGCAGTGCCGGGACCCCGGCTAACTATGGCTACACCTTC
V: TRBV6-5; D: TRBD2; size: many; J: TRBJ2-2; CDR3: CASSYSKSGGLNTGELFF; DNA: TGTGCCAGCAGTTACTCGAAGAGCGGGGGGCTGAACACCGGGGAGCTGTTTTTT
V: TRBV12-5; D: .; size: .; J: TRBJ1-1; CDR3: CASGLTTPSWTSEAFF; DNA: TGTGCTAGTGGTTTGACCACCCCCAGTTGGACCTCGGAGGCTTTCTTT
V: TRBV2; D: TRBD2; size: many; J: TRBJ2-7; CDR3: CATTMTSGNEDEQYF; DNA: TGTGCCACCACAATGACTAGCGGGAATGAAGACGAGCAGTACTTC
V: TRBV28; D: .; size: .; J: TRBJ1-4; CDR3: CASSLTGHEKLFF; DNA: TGTGCCAGCAGTTTGACAGGACATGAAAAACTGTTTTTT
V: TRBV7-2; D: .; size: many; J: TRBJ1-2; CDR3: CASSLLTNGQNYGYTF; DNA: TGTGCCAGCAGCCTTCTGACGAACGGTCAGAACTATGGCTACACCTTC
V: TRBV30; D: .; size: few; J: TRBJ1-2; CDR3: CAWSGVYGYTF; DNA: TGTGCCTGGAGTGGGGTCTATGGCTACACCTTC
V: TRBV27; D: .; size: .; J: TRBJ2-3; CDR3: CASSLRLSGLINTDTQYF; DNA: TGTGCCAGCAGTTTAAGGCTCTCGGGACTCATTAACACAGATACGCAGTATTTT
V: TRBV6-2/TRBV6-3; D: .; size: .; J: TRBJ2-7; CDR3: CASSYWSPEVHEQYF; DNA: TGTGCCAGCAGTTACTGGTCCCCGGAGGTCCACGAGCAGTACTTC
V: TRBV13; D: TRBD2; size: few; J: TRBJ2-7; CDR3: CASSYSSGGFYEQYF; DNA: TGTGCCAGCAGCTATAGTAGCGGGGGGTTCTACGAGCAGTACTTC
V: TRBV7-9; D: .; size: few; J: TRBJ1-2; CDR3: CASSSGEDFTGYTF; DNA: TGTGCCAGCAGCTCCGGCGAGGACTTTACCGGCTACACCTTC
V: TRBV5-1; D: .; size: .; J: TRBJ2-7; CDR3: CASSQDRGFEQYF; DNA: TGCGCCAGCAGCCAAGATCGGGGCTTTGAGCAGTACTTC
V: TRBV19; D: .; size: .; J: TRBJ2-6; CDR3: CASSSKGFYGANVLTF; DNA: TGTGCCAGTAGTTCAAAGGGGTTTTATGGGGCCAACGTCCTGACTTTC
V: TRBV20-1; D: .; size: many; J: TRBJ2-5; CDR3: CSAPRGVETQYF; DNA: TGCAGTGCTCCACGAGGGGTAGAGACCCAGTACTTC
V: TRBV19; D: .; size: few; J: TRBJ2-7; CDR3: CASSRRLELSYEQYF; DNA: TGTGCCAGTAGTAGACGACTAGAACTCTCCTACGAGCAGTACTTC
V: TRBV28; D: .; size: many; J: TRBJ2-7; CDR3: CASSDNRENYEQYF; DNA: TGTGCCAGCAGTGACAACAGGGAAAATTACGAGCAGTACTTC
V: TRBV20-1; D: .; size: many; J: TRBJ1-2; CDR3: CSARGGGTYYGYTF; DNA: TGCAGTGCTAGAGGGGGCGGGACATACTATGGCTACACCTTC
V: TRBV11-3; D: .; size: many; J: TRBJ2-2; CDR3: CATAQNTGELFF; DNA: TGTGCCACCGCACAGAACACCGGGGAGCTGTTTTTT
V: TRBV7-9; D: TRBD2; size: .; J: TRBJ2-1; CDR3: CASSSRTSGDEQFF; DNA: TGTGCCAGCAGCTCCCGGACTAGCGGCGATGAGCAGTTCTTC
V: TRBV24-1; D: .; size: few; J: TRBJ1-5; CDR3: CATSGVYSNQPQHF; DNA: TGTGCCACCAGTGGTGTTTATAGCAATCAGCCCCAGCATTTT
V: TRBV14; D: TRBD2; size: .; J: TRBJ2-1; CDR3: CASSRFSGIFNEQFF; DNA: TGTGCCAGCAGCCGCTTTAGCGGGATTTTCAATGAGCAGTTCTTC
V: TRBV12-3/TRBV12-4; D: .; size: many; J: TRBJ1-4; CDR3: CASSLKPTEKLFF; DNA: TGTGCCAGCAGTTTAAAACCGACTGAAAAACTGTTTTTT
V: TRBV28; D: .; size: many; J: TRBJ1-3; CDR3: CASSPGSVGNTIYF; DNA: TGTGCCAGCAGCCCTGGTAGTGTTGGAAACACCATATATTTT
V: TRBV7-2; D: .; size: .; J: TRBJ2-2; CDR3: CASSLGPRGGELFF; DNA: TGTGCCAGCAGCTTAGGGCCACGGGGCGGGGAGCTGTTTTTT
V: TRBV6-1; D: TRBD1; size: few; J: TRBJ1-1; CDR3: CASSEPGQGDTEAFF; DNA: TGTGCCAGCAGTGAACCGGGACAGGGAGACACTGAAGCTTTCTTT
V: TRBV12-3/TRBV12-4; D: .; size: .; J: TRBJ2-7; CDR3: CASRPDQGPRDEQYF; DNA: TGTGCCAGCAGACCCGACCAGGGGCCCCGGGACGAGCAGTACTTC
V: TRBV19; D: .; size: .; J: TRBJ1-6; CDR3: CASSPRRSNSPLHF; DNA: TGTGCCAGTAGTCCGCGGAGGAGTAATTCACCCCTCCACTTT
V: TRBV7-9; D: .; size: many; J: TRBJ2-6; CDR3: CASSLVSGANVLTF; DNA: TGTGCCAGCAGCTTAGTCTCTGGGGCCAACGTCCTGACTTTC
V: TRBV2; D: TRBD1; size: .; J: TRBJ2-7; CDR3: CASSGTGSTYEQYF; DNA: TGTGCCAGCAGTGGGACAGGGTCGACCTACGAGCAGTACTTC
V: TRBV11-2; D: .; size: .; J: TRBJ2-1; CDR3: CASSLVLDEQFF; DNA: TGTGCCAGCAGCTTAGTTCTCGATGAGCAGTTCTTC
V: TRBV7-9; D: TRBD2; size: many; J: TRBJ2-1; CDR3: CASSPGLAGSNEQFF; DNA: TGTGCCAGCAGCCCCGGACTAGCGGGGTCCAATGAGCAGTTCTTC
V: TRBV28; D: .; size: .; J: TRBJ1-1; CDR3: CASGGVNTEAFF; DNA: TGTGCCAGCGGAGGCGTGAACACTGAAGCTTTCTTT
V: TRBV19; D: .; size: .; J: TRBJ2-5; CDR3: CASSRGSLTGQETQYF; DNA: TGTGCCAGTAGTAGGGGGAGTTTGACAGGCCAAGAGACCCAGTACTTC
V: TRBV7-6; D: .; size: .; J: TRBJ2-5; CDR3: CASSFTGTLGETQYF; DNA: TGTGCCAGCAGCTTCACCGGGACTTTGGGGGAGACCCAGTACTTC
V: TRBV3-1; D: .; size: .; J: TRBJ1-1; CDR3: CANSQQGNWNTEAFF; DNA: TGTGCCAACAGCCAGCAGGGAAATTGGAACACTGAAGCTTTCTTT
V: TRBV7-2; D: .; size: few; J: TRBJ2-5; CDR3: CASSLVEGVEETQYF; DNA: TGTGCCAGCAGCTTAGTAGAGGGGGTAGAAGAGACCCAGTACTTC
V: TRBV6-9; D: .; size: many; J: TRBJ2-5; CDR3: CASSYYAGRVEETQYF; DNA: TGTGCCAGCAGTTATTATGCCGGCAGGGTGGAGGAGACCCAGTACTTC
V: TRBV14; D: .; size: few; J: TRBJ2-1; CDR3: CASSQVATSSYNEQFF; DNA: TGTGCCAGCAGCCAGGTAGCGACGAGCTCCTACAATGAGCAGTTCTTC
V: TRBV12-3/TRBV12-4; D: .; size: .; J: TRBJ1-3; CDR3: CASSLRVGSFNSGNTIYF; DNA: TGTGCCAGCAGTTTGAGGGTCGGTTCGTTTAACTCTGGAAACACCATATATTTT
V: TRBV6-1; D: TRBD1; size: many; J: TRBJ2-7; CDR3: CASTRQGAGEQYF; DNA: TGTGCCAGCACGAGACAGGGGGCGGGAGAGCAGTACTTC
V: TRBV6-2/TRBV6-3; D: TRBD2; size: .; J: TRBJ2-7; CDR3: CASSLRVTAGVHEQYF; DNA: TGTGCCAGCAGCCTTCGGGTAACAGCGGGAGTCCACGAGCAGTACTTC
V: TRBV4-3; D: .; size: .; J: TRBJ1-5; CDR3: CASSQDRDGYQPQHF; DNA: TGCGCCAGCAGCCAAGATCGCGACGGGTATCAGCCCCAGCATTTT
V: TRBV12-3/TRBV12-4; D: .; size: many; J: TRBJ2-2; CDR3: CASRSARGAGELFF; DNA: TGTGCCAGCAGGTCCGCTAGGGGGGCCGGGGAGCTGTTTTTT
V: TRBV12-3/TRBV12-4; D: TRBD2; size: .; J: TRBJ2-2; CDR3: CASSRSGGNAGELFF; DNA: TGTGCCAGCAGCCGCAGCGGGGGTAACGCCGGGGAGCTGTTTTTT
V: TRBV29-1; D: .; size: many; J: TRBJ2-4; CDR3: CSVREPYTSVLAKNIQYF; DNA: TGCAGCGTTCGGGAGCCCTATACGTCCGTGCTAGCCAAAAACATTCAGTACTTC
V: TRBV2; D: .; size: many; J: TRBJ1-4; CDR3: CASGGGTNEKLFF; DNA: TGTGCCAGCGGCGGGGGGACTAATGAAAAACTGTTTTTT
V: TRBV7-2; D: .; size: .; J: TRBJ1-6; CDR3: CASSLRGSSYNSPLHF; DNA: TGTGCCAGCAGCTTACGTGGGAGCTCCTATAATTCACCCCTCCACTTT
V: TRBV11-2; D: .; size: many; J: TRBJ1-5; CDR3: CASSLGKGPTAGQPQHF; DNA: TGTGCCAGCAGCTTAGGGAAGGGCCCAACAGCCGGTCAGCCCCAGCATTTT
V: TRBV15; D: TRBD2; size: few; J: TRBJ2-2; CDR3: CATSRVVGLAVLSGELFF; DNA: TGTGCCACCAGCAGAGTAGTAGGACTAGCGGTCCTAAGCGGGGAGCTGTTTTTT
V: TRBV12-3/TRBV12-4; D: .; size: many; J: TRBJ1-6; CDR3: CASSLYGSSYNSPLHF; DNA: TGTGCCAGCAGTTTATATGGGAGTTCCTATAATTCACCCCTCCACTTT
V: TRBV20-1; D: .; size: few; J: TRBJ2-7; CDR3: CSARDGDSYEQYF; DNA: TGCAGTGCTCGGGACGGGGACTCCTACGAGCAGTACTTC
V: TRBV2; D: .; size: .; J: TRBJ2-2; CDR3: CASSETWGTGELFF; DNA: TGTGCCAGCAGTGAAACCTGGGGTACCGGGGAGCTGTTTTTT